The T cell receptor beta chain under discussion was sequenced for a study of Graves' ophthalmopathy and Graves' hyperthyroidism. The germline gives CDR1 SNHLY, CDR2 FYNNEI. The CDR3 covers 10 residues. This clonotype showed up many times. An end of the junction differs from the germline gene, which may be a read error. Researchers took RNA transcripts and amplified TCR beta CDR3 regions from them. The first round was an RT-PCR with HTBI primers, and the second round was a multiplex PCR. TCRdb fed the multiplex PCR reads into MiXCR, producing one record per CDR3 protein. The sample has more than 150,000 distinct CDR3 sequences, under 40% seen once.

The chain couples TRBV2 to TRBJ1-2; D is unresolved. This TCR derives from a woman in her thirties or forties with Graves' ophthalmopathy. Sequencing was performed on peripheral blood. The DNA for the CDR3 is TGTGCCAGCAGTGAACCCAGGATGGGCTTC. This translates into CASSEPRMGF.